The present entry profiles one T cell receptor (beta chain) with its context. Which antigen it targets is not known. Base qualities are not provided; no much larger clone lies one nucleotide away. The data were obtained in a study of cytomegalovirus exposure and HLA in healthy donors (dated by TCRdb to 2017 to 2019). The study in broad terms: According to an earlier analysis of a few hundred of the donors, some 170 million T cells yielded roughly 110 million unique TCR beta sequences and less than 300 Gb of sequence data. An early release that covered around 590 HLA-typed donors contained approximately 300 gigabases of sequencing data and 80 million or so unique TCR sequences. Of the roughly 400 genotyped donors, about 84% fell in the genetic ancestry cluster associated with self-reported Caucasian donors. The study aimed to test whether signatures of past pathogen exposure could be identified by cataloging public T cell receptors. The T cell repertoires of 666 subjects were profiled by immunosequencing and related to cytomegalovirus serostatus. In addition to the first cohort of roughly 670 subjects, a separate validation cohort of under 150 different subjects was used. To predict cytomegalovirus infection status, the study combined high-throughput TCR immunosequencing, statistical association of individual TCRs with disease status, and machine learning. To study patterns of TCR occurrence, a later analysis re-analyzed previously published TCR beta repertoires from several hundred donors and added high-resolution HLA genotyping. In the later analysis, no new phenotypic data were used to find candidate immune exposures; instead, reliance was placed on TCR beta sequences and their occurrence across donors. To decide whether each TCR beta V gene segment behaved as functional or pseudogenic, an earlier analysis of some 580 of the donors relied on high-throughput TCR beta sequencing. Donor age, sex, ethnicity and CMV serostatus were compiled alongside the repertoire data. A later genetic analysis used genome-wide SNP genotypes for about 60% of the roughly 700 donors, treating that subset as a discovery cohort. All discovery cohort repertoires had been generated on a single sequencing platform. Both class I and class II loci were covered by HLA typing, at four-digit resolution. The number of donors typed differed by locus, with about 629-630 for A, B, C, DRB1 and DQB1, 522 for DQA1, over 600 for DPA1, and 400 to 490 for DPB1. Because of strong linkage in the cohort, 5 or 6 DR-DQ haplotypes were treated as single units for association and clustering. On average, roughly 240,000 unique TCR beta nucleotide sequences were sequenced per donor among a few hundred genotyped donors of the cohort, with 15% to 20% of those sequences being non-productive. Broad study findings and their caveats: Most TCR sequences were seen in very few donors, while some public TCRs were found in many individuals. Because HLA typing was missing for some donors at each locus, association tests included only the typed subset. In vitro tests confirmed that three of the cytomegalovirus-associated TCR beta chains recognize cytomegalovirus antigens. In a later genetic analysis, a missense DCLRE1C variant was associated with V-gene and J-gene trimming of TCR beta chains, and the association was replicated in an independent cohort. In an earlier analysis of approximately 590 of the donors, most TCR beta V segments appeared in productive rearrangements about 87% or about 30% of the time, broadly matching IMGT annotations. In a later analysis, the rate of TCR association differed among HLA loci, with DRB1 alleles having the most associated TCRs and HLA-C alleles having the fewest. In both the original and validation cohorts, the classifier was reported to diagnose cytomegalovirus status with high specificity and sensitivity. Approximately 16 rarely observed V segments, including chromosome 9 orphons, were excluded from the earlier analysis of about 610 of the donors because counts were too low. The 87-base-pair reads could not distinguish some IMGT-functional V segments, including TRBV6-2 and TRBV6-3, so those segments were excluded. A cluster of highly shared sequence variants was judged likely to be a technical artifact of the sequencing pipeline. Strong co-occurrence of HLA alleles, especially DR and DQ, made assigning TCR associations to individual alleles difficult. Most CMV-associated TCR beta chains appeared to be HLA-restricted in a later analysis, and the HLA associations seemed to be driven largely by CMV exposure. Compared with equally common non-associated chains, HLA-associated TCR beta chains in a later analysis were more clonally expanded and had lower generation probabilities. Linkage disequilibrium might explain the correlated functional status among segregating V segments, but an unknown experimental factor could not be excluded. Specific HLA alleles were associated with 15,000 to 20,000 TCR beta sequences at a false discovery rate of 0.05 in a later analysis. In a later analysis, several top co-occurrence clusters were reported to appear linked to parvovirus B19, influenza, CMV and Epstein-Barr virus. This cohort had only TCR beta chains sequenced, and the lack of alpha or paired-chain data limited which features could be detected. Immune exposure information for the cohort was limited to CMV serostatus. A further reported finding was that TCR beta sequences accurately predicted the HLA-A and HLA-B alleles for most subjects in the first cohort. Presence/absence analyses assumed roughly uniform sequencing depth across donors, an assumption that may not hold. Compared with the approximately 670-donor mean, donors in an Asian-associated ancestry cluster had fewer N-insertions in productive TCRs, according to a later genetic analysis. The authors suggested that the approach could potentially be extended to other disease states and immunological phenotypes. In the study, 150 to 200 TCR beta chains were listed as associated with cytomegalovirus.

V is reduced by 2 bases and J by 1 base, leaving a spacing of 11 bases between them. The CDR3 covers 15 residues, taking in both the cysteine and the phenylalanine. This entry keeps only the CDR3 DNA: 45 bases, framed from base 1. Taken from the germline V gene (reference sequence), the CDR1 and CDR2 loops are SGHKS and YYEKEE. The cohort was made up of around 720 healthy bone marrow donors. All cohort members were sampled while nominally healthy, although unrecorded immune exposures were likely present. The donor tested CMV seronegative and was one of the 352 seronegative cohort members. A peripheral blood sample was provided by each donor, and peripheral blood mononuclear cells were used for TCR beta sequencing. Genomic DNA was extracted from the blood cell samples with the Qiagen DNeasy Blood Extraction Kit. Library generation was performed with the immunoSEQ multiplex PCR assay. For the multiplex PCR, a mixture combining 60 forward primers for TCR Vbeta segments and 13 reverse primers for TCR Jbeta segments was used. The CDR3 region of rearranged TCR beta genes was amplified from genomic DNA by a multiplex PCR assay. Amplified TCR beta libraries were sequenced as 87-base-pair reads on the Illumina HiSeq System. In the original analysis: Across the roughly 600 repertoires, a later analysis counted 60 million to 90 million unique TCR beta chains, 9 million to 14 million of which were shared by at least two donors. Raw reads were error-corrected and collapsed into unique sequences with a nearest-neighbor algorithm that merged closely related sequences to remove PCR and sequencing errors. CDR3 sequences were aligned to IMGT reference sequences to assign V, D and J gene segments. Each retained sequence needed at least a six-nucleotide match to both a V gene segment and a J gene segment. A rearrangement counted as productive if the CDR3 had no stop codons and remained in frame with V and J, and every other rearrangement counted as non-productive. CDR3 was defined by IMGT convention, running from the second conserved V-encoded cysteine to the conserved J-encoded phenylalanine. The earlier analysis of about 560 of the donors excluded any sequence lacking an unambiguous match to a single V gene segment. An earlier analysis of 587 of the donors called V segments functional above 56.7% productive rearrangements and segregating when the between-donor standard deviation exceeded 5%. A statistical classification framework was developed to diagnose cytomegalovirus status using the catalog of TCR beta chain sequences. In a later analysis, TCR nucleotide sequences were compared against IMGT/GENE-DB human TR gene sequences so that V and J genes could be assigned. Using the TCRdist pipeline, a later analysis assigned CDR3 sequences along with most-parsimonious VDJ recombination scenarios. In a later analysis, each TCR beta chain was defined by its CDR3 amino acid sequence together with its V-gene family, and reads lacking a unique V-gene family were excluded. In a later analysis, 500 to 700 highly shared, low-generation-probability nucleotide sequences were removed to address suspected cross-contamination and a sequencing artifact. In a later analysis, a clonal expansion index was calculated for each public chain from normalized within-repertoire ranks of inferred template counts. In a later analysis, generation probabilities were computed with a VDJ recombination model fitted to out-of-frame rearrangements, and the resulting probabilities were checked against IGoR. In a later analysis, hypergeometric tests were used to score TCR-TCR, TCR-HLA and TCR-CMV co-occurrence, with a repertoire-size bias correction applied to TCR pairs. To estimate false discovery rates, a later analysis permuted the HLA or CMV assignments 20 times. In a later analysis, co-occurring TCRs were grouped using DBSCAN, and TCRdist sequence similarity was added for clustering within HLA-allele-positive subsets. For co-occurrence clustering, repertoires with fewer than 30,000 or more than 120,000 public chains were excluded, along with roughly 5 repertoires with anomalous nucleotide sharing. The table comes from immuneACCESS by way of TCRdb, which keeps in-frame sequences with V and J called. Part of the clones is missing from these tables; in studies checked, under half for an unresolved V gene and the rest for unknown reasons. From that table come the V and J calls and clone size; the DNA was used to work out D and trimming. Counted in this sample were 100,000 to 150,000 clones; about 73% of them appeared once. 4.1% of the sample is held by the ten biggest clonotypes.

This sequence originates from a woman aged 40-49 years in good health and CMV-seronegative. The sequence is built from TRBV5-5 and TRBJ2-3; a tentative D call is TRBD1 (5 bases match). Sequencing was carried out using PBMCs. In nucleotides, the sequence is TGTGCCAGCAGCTTTTCAGGGTTTCGCACAGATACGCAGTATTTT. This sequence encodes CASSFSGFRTDTQYF.